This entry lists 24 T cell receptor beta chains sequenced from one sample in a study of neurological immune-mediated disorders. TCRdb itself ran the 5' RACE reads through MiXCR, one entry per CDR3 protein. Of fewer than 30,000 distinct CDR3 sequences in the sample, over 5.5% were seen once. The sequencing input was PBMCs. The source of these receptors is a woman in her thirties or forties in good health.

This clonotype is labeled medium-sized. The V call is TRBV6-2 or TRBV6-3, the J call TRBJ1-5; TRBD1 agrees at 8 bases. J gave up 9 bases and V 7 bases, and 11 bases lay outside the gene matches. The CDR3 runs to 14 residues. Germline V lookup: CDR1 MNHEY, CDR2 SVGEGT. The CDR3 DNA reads TGTGCCAGCACCGACCGGGACAGGAGGCCGCCCCAGCATTTT. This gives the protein CASTDRDRRPPQHF.

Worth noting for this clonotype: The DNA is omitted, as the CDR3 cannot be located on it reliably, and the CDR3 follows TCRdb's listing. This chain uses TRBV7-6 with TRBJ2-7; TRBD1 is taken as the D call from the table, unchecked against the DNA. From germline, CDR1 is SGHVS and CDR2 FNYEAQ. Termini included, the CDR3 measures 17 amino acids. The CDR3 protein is CASSPVVAQGAIYELYF.

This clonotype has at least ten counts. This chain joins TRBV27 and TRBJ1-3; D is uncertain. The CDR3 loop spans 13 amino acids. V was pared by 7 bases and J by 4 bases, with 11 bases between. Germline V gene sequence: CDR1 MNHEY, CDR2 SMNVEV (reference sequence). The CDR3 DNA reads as TGTGCCAGCAAGGGCCCCTTGGGAAACACCATATATTTT. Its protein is CASKGPLGNTIYF.

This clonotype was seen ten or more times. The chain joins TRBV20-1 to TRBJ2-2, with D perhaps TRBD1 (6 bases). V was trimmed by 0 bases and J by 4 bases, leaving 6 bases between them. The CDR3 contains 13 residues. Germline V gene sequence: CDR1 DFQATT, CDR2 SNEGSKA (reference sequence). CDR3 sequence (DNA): TGCAGTGCTAGAGACAGGGGCACCGGGGAGCTGTTTTTT. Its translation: CSARDRGTGELFF.

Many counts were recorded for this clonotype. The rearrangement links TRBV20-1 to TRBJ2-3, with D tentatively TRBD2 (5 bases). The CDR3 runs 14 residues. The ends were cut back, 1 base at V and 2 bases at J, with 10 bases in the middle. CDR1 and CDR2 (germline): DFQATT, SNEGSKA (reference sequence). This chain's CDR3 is CSARGRISTDTQYF. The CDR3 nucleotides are TGCAGTGCTAGAGGGAGGATTTCCACAGATACGCAGTATTTT.

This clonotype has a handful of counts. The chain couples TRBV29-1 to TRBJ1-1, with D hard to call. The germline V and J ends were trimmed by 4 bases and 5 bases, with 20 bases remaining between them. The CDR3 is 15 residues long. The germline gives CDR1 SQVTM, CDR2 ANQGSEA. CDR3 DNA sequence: TGCAGCGTTGGACAAGTGAGGCTCCACGAGACTGAAGCTTTCTTT. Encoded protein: CSVGQVRLHETEAFF.

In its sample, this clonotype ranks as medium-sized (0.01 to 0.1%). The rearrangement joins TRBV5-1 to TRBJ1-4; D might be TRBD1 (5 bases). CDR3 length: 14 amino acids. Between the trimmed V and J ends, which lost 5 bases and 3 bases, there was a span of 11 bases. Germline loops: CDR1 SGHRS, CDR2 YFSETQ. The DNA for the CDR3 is TGCGCCAGCAGATCACAGGAATCTAATGAAAAACTGTTTTTT. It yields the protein CASRSQESNEKLFF.

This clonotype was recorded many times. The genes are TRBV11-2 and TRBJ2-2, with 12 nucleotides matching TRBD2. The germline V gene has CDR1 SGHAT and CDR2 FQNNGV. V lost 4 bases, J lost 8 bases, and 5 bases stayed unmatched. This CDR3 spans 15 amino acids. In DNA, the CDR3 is TGTGCCAGCAGCTCGTTGACTAGCGGGAGAGGGGAGCTGTTTTTT. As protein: CASSSLTSGRGELFF.

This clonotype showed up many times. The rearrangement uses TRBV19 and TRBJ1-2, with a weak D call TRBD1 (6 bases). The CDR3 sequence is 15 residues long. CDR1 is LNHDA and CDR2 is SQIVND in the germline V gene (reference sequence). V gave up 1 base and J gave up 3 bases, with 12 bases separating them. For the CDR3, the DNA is TGTGCCAGTAGTATAGGAAGGACAGACTACTATGGCTACACCTTC. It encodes CASSIGRTDYYGYTF.

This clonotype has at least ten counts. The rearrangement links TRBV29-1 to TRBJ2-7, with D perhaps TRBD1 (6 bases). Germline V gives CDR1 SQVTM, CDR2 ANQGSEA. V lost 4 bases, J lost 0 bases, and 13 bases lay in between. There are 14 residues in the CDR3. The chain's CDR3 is CSVGGPGTSYEQYF. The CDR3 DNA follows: TGCAGCGTTGGGGGGCCGGGCACCTCCTACGAGCAGTACTTC.

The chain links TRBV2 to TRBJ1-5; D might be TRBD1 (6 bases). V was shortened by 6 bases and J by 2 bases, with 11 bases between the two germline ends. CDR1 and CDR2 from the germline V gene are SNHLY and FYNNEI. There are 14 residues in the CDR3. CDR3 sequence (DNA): TGTGCCAGCAGCAGACAGGTCGGCAATCAGCCCCAGCATTTT. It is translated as CASSRQVGNQPQHF.

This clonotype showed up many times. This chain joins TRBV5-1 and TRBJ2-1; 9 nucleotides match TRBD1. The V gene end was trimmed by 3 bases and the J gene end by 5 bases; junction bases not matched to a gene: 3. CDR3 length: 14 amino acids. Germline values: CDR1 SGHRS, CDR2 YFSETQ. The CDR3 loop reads CASSSDRGHNEQFF. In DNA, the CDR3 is TGCGCCAGCAGCTCGGACAGGGGTCACAATGAGCAGTTCTTC.

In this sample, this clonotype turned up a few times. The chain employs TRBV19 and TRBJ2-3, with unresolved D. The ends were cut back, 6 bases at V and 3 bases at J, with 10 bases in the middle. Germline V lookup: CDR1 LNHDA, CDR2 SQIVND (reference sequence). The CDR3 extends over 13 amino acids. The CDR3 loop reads CASSANPTDTQYF. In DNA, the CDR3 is TGTGCCAGTAGCGCCAACCCGACAGATACGCAGTATTTT.

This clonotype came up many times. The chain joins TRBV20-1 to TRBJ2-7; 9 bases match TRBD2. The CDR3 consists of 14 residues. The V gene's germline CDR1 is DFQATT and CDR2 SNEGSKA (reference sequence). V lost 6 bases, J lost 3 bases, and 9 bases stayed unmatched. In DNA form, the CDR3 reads TGCAGTGCCTTACTAGCGGGCCCATTCTACGAGCAGTACTTC. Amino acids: CSALLAGPFYEQYF.

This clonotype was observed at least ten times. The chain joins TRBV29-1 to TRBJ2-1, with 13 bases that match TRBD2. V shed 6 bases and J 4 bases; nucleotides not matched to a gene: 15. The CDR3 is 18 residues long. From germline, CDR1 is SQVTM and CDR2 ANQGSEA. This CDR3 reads CSVPVDRLAGGSYNEQFF. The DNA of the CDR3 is TGCAGCGTCCCCGTTGATAGACTAGCGGGAGGTTCTTACAATGAGCAGTTCTTC.

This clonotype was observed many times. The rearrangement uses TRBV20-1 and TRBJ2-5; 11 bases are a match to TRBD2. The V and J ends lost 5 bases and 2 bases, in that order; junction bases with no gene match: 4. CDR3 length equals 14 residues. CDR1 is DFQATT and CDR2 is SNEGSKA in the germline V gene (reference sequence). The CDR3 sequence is CSAPGLAGQETQYF. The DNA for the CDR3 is TGCAGTGCTCCCGGACTAGCGGGTCAAGAGACCCAGTACTTC.

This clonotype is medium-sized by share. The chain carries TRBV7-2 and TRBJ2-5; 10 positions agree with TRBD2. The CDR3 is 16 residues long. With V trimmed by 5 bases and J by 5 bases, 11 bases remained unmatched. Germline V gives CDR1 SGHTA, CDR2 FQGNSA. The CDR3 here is CASSQGVAGGRETQYF. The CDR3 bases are TGTGCCAGCAGCCAAGGGGTAGCGGGAGGTCGGGAGACCCAGTACTTC.

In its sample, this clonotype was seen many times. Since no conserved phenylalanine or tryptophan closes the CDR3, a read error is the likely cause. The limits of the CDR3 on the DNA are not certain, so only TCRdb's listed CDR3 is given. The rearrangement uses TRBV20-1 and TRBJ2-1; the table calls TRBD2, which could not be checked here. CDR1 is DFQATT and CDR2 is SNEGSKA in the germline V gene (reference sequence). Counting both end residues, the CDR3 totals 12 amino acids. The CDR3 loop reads CSAAQWGTSESV.

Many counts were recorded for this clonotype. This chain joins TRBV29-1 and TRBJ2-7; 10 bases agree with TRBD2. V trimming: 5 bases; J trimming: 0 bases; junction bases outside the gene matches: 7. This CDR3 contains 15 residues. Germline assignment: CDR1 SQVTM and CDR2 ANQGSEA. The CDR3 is CSVLKLAGISYEQYF. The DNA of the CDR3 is TGCAGCGTTTTGAAACTAGCGGGAATCTCCTACGAGCAGTACTTC.

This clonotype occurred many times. The CDR3 bases are TGCGCCAGCAGCCCCCCAAAGAGGGGGCCAGAAGCTTTCTTT. It translates to CASSPPKRGPEAFF. The rearrangement links TRBV5-1 to TRBJ1-1, with 7 positions matching TRBD1. The CDR3 runs to 14 residues. The V segment lost 4 bases and the J segment 8 bases; nucleotides outside the gene matches: 11. Germline V lookup: CDR1 SGHRS, CDR2 YFSETQ.

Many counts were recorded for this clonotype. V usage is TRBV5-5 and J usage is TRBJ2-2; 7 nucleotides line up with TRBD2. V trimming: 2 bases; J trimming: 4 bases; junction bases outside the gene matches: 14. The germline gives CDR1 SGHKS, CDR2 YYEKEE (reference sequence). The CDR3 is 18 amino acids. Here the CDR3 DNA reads TGTGCCAGCAGCTTTACCCCAGCGGGGCATCCGACCACCGGGGAGCTGTTTTTT. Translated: CASSFTPAGHPTTGELFF.

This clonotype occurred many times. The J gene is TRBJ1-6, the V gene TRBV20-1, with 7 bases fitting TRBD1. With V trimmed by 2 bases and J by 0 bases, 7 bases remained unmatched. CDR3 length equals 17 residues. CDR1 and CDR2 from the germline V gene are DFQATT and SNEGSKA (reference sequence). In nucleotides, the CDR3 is TGCAGTGCTAGATTCGGACAGGCAAGCTCCTATAATTCACCCCTCCACTTT. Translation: CSARFGQASSYNSPLHF.

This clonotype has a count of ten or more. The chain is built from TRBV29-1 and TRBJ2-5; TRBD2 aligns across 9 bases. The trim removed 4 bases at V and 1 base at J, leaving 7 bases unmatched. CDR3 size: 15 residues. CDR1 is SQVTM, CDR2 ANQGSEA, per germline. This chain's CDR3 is CSVVRAGGSQETQYF. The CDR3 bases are TGCAGCGTTGTAAGAGCGGGAGGAAGCCAAGAGACCCAGTACTTC.

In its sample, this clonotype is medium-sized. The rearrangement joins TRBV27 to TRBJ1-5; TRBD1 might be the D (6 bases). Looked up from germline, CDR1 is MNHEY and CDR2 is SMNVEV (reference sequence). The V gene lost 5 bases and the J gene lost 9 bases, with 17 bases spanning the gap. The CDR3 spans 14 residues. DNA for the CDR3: TGTGCCAGCAGTGGTTCCGGGCCGGACAGGCCCCAGCATTTT. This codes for CASSGSGPDRPQHF.